Listed below are T cell receptor beta chains from one sample, sequenced in a study of regulatory T cells in long-lasting Graves disease. One entry per CDR3 protein, called by TCRdb with MiXCR from the multiplex PCR reads. Of hundreds of thousands of distinct CDR3 sequences in the sample, approximately 12% were seen once. The sample was also linked to a second study, of T cells in Graves' hyperthyroidism and ophthalmopathy.

This material consisted of peripheral blood mononuclear cells (PBMCs), taken at new diagnosis, from a patient treated with antithyroid drugs. These receptors were collected from a woman in her twenties or thirties with Graves disease. The CDR3 runs from the conserved cysteine through the conserved F or W. The order of the fields is D gene, V gene, J gene, clone size, CDR3 protein, CDR3 DNA. A D gene is named only where the DNA matches it firmly. Rows may omit the clone size; those that give it use once, few, many or a size class.

d_call: .; v_call: TRBV30; j_call: TRBJ1-5; clone_size: .; cdr3_aa: CAWSAGGPQPQHF; cdr3_nt: TGTGCCTGGAGTGCTGGGGGGCCTCAGCCCCAGCATTTT
d_call: .; v_call: TRBV30; j_call: TRBJ1-1; clone_size: few; cdr3_aa: CAWRQGTWRTEAFF; cdr3_nt: TGTGCCTGGAGGCAGGGGACATGGAGGACTGAAGCTTTCTTT
d_call: .; v_call: TRBV27; j_call: TRBJ1-6; clone_size: many; cdr3_aa: CASRGSLNSPLHF; cdr3_nt: TGTGCCAGCAGGGGCAGTTTAAATTCACCCCTCCACTTT
d_call: .; v_call: TRBV7-9; j_call: TRBJ2-7; clone_size: few; cdr3_aa: CASSFWAYEQYF; cdr3_nt: TGTGCCAGCAGCTTTTGGGCGTACGAGCAGTACTTC
d_call: TRBD2; v_call: TRBV2; j_call: TRBJ2-1; clone_size: .; cdr3_aa: CASRAGFGEQFF; cdr3_nt: TGTGCCAGCCGAGCGGGATTTGGAGAGCAGTTCTTC
d_call: TRBD2; v_call: TRBV30; j_call: TRBJ2-2; clone_size: few; cdr3_aa: CAWIRTSGLAGELFF; cdr3_nt: TGTGCCTGGATTCGGACTAGCGGGTTAGCCGGGGAGCTGTTTTTT
d_call: .; v_call: TRBV7-2; j_call: TRBJ2-7; clone_size: .; cdr3_aa: CASSLSAFLSYEQYF; cdr3_nt: TGTGCCAGCAGCTTATCGGCCTTCCTCTCCTACGAGCAGTACTTC
d_call: .; v_call: TRBV5-6; j_call: TRBJ2-1; clone_size: many; cdr3_aa: CASSLWGPYNEQFF; cdr3_nt: TGTGCCAGCAGCTTGTGGGGCCCCTACAATGAGCAGTTCTTC
d_call: TRBD2; v_call: TRBV14; j_call: TRBJ2-1; clone_size: many; cdr3_aa: CASSQRTSGSFDEQFF; cdr3_nt: TGTGCCAGCAGCCAGAGGACTAGCGGGAGTTTCGATGAGCAGTTCTTC
d_call: .; v_call: TRBV6-5; j_call: TRBJ2-1; clone_size: few; cdr3_aa: CASSYPSRGEQFF; cdr3_nt: TGTGCCAGCAGTTACCCCTCACGGGGTGAGCAGTTCTTC
d_call: .; v_call: TRBV4-3; j_call: TRBJ2-7; clone_size: .; cdr3_aa: CASSQAGDGQQYF; cdr3_nt: TGCGCCAGCAGCCAAGCCGGGGACGGTCAGCAGTACTTC
d_call: .; v_call: TRBV12-3/TRBV12-4; j_call: TRBJ1-5; clone_size: many; cdr3_aa: CASSLDSLGNQPQHF; cdr3_nt: TGTGCCAGCAGTTTGGACTCCCTCGGGAATCAGCCCCAGCATTTT
d_call: TRBD2; v_call: TRBV2; j_call: TRBJ2-3; clone_size: many; cdr3_aa: CASRTSGSTDTQYF; cdr3_nt: TGTGCCAGCAGGACTAGCGGAAGCACAGATACGCAGTATTTT
d_call: .; v_call: TRBV20-1; j_call: TRBJ2-1; clone_size: many; cdr3_aa: CSARRDTSQFF; cdr3_nt: TGCAGTGCTAGACGGGACACTTCGCAGTTCTTC
d_call: TRBD2; v_call: TRBV27; j_call: TRBJ2-5; clone_size: many; cdr3_aa: CASSLSAGQETQYF; cdr3_nt: TGTGCCAGCAGTTTATCAGCGGGACAAGAGACCCAGTACTTC
d_call: .; v_call: TRBV7-2; j_call: TRBJ2-4; clone_size: many; cdr3_aa: CASSPGTFVAKNIQYF; cdr3_nt: TGTGCCAGCAGCCCGGGGACTTTCGTAGCCAAAAACATTCAGTACTTC
d_call: .; v_call: TRBV3-1; j_call: TRBJ1-1; clone_size: few; cdr3_aa: CASSDLGRRGTEAFF; cdr3_nt: TGTGCCAGCAGTGACTTGGGCAGGAGAGGCACTGAAGCTTTCTTT
d_call: .; v_call: TRBV19; j_call: TRBJ2-3; clone_size: few; cdr3_aa: CASRADTDTDTQYF; cdr3_nt: TGTGCCAGCCGGGCGGACACAGACACAGATACGCAGTATTTT
d_call: TRBD1; v_call: TRBV13; j_call: TRBJ1-1; clone_size: many; cdr3_aa: CASSSGTGGTEAFF; cdr3_nt: TGTGCCAGCAGCTCCGGGACAGGGGGCACTGAAGCTTTCTTT
d_call: .; v_call: TRBV24-1; j_call: TRBJ1-1; clone_size: many; cdr3_aa: CATRAGVNTEAFF; cdr3_nt: TGTGCCACCCGTGCTGGGGTGAACACTGAAGCTTTCTTT
d_call: TRBD2; v_call: TRBV7-8; j_call: TRBJ2-7; clone_size: many; cdr3_aa: CASSLGGTPLGYEQYF; cdr3_nt: TGTGCCAGCAGCTTGGGGGGGACCCCACTGGGTTACGAGCAGTACTTC
d_call: .; v_call: TRBV9; j_call: TRBJ2-1; clone_size: .; cdr3_aa: CASSAGSHNEQFF; cdr3_nt: TGTGCCAGCAGCGCAGGTTCCCACAATGAGCAGTTCTTC
d_call: .; v_call: TRBV30; j_call: TRBJ1-6; clone_size: many; cdr3_aa: CAWSGARGRNSPLHF; cdr3_nt: TGTGCCTGGAGTGGTGCCAGGGGCAGAAATTCACCCCTCCACTTT
d_call: .; v_call: TRBV15; j_call: TRBJ2-5; clone_size: .; cdr3_aa: CATSSVAGETQYF; cdr3_nt: TGTGCCACCAGCAGTGTGGCGGGAGAGACCCAGTACTTC
d_call: .; v_call: TRBV27; j_call: TRBJ1-2; clone_size: many; cdr3_aa: CASSLSPIRYGYTF; cdr3_nt: TGTGCCAGCAGTTTATCCCCCATCCGATATGGCTACACCTTC
d_call: .; v_call: TRBV7-9; j_call: TRBJ1-2; clone_size: .; cdr3_aa: CASSLGQRGPVYGYTF; cdr3_nt: TGTGCCAGCAGCCTAGGACAGCGGGGGCCCGTCTATGGCTACACCTTC
d_call: .; v_call: TRBV15; j_call: TRBJ2-3; clone_size: many; cdr3_aa: CATSKEGQTPYTQYF; cdr3_nt: TGTGCCACCAGCAAAGAGGGGCAGACACCCTATACGCAGTATTTT
d_call: .; v_call: TRBV6-1; j_call: TRBJ1-3; clone_size: many; cdr3_aa: CASRETLNRDSGNTIYF; cdr3_nt: TGTGCCAGCAGGGAAACCTTGAACCGTGACTCTGGAAACACCATATATTTT
d_call: .; v_call: TRBV7-6; j_call: TRBJ2-7; clone_size: few; cdr3_aa: CASSLGQDSRYEQYF; cdr3_nt: TGTGCCAGCAGCTTAGGACAGGACAGTAGGTACGAGCAGTACTTC
d_call: .; v_call: TRBV24-1; j_call: TRBJ2-1; clone_size: .; cdr3_aa: CATSDPVQPNNEQFF; cdr3_nt: TGTGCCACCAGTGATCCGGTACAGCCGAACAATGAGCAGTTCTTC
d_call: .; v_call: TRBV5-6; j_call: TRBJ2-7; clone_size: many; cdr3_aa: CASSYRARRFYEQYF; cdr3_nt: TGTGCCAGCAGCTACCGGGCCCGTCGTTTTTACGAGCAGTACTTC
d_call: TRBD1; v_call: TRBV6-2/TRBV6-3; j_call: TRBJ2-2; clone_size: few; cdr3_aa: CAIKPGTGGAGELFF; cdr3_nt: TGTGCCATCAAACCCGGGACAGGGGGAGCCGGGGAGCTGTTTTTT
d_call: .; v_call: TRBV7-9; j_call: TRBJ1-2; clone_size: many; cdr3_aa: CASSLPGAHGYTF; cdr3_nt: TGTGCCAGCAGCCTCCCAGGGGCGCATGGCTACACCTTC
d_call: .; v_call: TRBV20-1; j_call: TRBJ1-1; clone_size: few; cdr3_aa: CSASGGLNTEAFF; cdr3_nt: TGCAGTGCTAGCGGGGGTTTGAACACTGAAGCTTTCTTT
d_call: TRBD2; v_call: TRBV24-1; j_call: TRBJ2-1; clone_size: many; cdr3_aa: CATSDYGGTNNEQFF; cdr3_nt: TGTGCCACCAGTGATTACGGGGGGACCAACAATGAGCAGTTCTTC
d_call: TRBD1; v_call: TRBV24-1; j_call: TRBJ1-4; clone_size: many; cdr3_aa: CATSDPGTGGEKLFF; cdr3_nt: TGTGCCACCAGTGACCCCGGGACAGGGGGAGAAAAACTGTTTTTT
d_call: .; v_call: TRBV2; j_call: TRBJ1-6; clone_size: many; cdr3_aa: CASSDRNYNSPLHF; cdr3_nt: TGTGCCAGCAGTGATCGTAACTATAATTCACCCCTCCACTTT
d_call: TRBD1; v_call: TRBV2; j_call: TRBJ1-3; clone_size: many; cdr3_aa: CASSGQGANTIYF; cdr3_nt: TGTGCCAGCAGTGGACAGGGGGCGAACACCATATATTTT
d_call: .; v_call: TRBV6-6; j_call: TRBJ1-2; clone_size: many; cdr3_aa: CASSYSRLRGAINYGYTF; cdr3_nt: TGTGCCAGCAGTTACTCGAGGTTACGGGGGGCAATTAACTATGGCTACACCTTC
d_call: TRBD1; v_call: TRBV9; j_call: TRBJ2-1; clone_size: .; cdr3_aa: CAISARQGNYNEQFF; cdr3_nt: TGTGCCATCAGCGCGAGACAGGGAAATTACAATGAGCAGTTCTTC
d_call: TRBD1; v_call: TRBV2; j_call: TRBJ1-6; clone_size: many; cdr3_aa: CASSESIGTVPSPLHF; cdr3_nt: TGTGCCAGCAGTGAGTCGATCGGGACAGTTCCTTCACCCCTCCACTTT
d_call: .; v_call: TRBV6-1; j_call: TRBJ1-5; clone_size: many; cdr3_aa: CASSEEETYSNQPQHF; cdr3_nt: TGTGCCAGCAGTGAGGAGGAAACCTATAGCAATCAGCCCCAGCATTTT
d_call: .; v_call: TRBV28; j_call: TRBJ1-2; clone_size: many; cdr3_aa: CASSLFRGAYGYTF; cdr3_nt: TGTGCCAGCAGTTTATTTCGGGGGGCCTATGGCTACACCTTC
d_call: TRBD1; v_call: TRBV30; j_call: TRBJ1-1; clone_size: .; cdr3_aa: CAWSVGGSNTEAFF; cdr3_nt: TGTGCCTGGAGTGTAGGGGGCTCGAACACTGAAGCTTTCTTT
d_call: .; v_call: TRBV7-2; j_call: TRBJ1-5; clone_size: many; cdr3_aa: CASSLGTVRNQPQHF; cdr3_nt: TGTGCCAGCAGCTTAGGGACAGTTAGAAATCAGCCCCAGCATTTT
d_call: .; v_call: TRBV6-5; j_call: TRBJ1-5; clone_size: .; cdr3_aa: CASSYSGFQPQHF; cdr3_nt: TGTGCCAGCAGTTACTCAGGCTTTCAGCCCCAGCATTTT
d_call: .; v_call: TRBV4-1; j_call: TRBJ2-7; clone_size: few; cdr3_aa: CASSQENQGGVVGRYEQYF; cdr3_nt: TGCGCCAGCAGCCAAGAGAACCAGGGTGGGGTAGTAGGGCGCTACGAGCAGTACTTC
d_call: .; v_call: TRBV7-2; j_call: TRBJ2-7; clone_size: many; cdr3_aa: CASSPTSWIRGDSGEQYF; cdr3_nt: TGTGCCAGCAGCCCCACTTCGTGGATAAGGGGAGATAGTGGCGAGCAGTACTTC
d_call: .; v_call: TRBV6-1; j_call: TRBJ1-2; clone_size: few; cdr3_aa: CATPLELRYGYTF; cdr3_nt: TGTGCCACCCCCCTAGAATTACGCTATGGCTACACCTTC
d_call: .; v_call: TRBV10-3; j_call: TRBJ1-2; clone_size: .; cdr3_aa: CAAISEKSNYGYTF; cdr3_nt: TGTGCCGCCATCAGTGAGAAGTCTAACTATGGCTACACCTTC
d_call: TRBD1; v_call: TRBV6-2/TRBV6-3; j_call: TRBJ2-1; clone_size: .; cdr3_aa: CASSCRGTGGNEQFF; cdr3_nt: TGTGCCAGCAGTTGTCGAGGGACAGGCGGCAATGAGCAGTTCTTC
d_call: .; v_call: TRBV3-1; j_call: TRBJ2-7; clone_size: many; cdr3_aa: CASSHLAGYEQYF; cdr3_nt: TGTGCCAGCAGCCACCTAGCAGGGTACGAGCAGTACTTC
d_call: .; v_call: TRBV7-2; j_call: TRBJ2-7; clone_size: many; cdr3_aa: CASSQQEGYEQYF; cdr3_nt: TGTGCCAGCAGCCAACAGGAGGGCTACGAGCAGTACTTC
d_call: .; v_call: TRBV11-3; j_call: TRBJ2-3; clone_size: many; cdr3_aa: CASSLGDHPHTQYF; cdr3_nt: TGTGCCAGCAGCTTAGGGGATCACCCTCATACGCAGTATTTT
d_call: .; v_call: TRBV2; j_call: TRBJ1-1; clone_size: many; cdr3_aa: CASMYDTEAFF; cdr3_nt: TGTGCCAGCATGTATGACACTGAAGCTTTCTTT
d_call: .; v_call: TRBV18; j_call: TRBJ2-7; clone_size: .; cdr3_aa: CASLPPTGGGREQYF; cdr3_nt: TGTGCCAGCTTACCACCCACAGGGGGAGGGCGCGAGCAGTACTTC
d_call: .; v_call: TRBV10-3; j_call: TRBJ2-5; clone_size: many; cdr3_aa: CAISESGGLPVF; cdr3_nt: TGTGCCATCAGTGAGTCGGGAGGCCTCCCAGTCTTC